This record concerns one TCR beta chain sequence. Its antigen is unknown. No base-level quality is on record; no much larger clone is a single base apart. The archived tumor blocks came from patients who had not received neoadjuvant therapy before resection. In the preserved-tissue arm of the study, some 30 surgical resection samples from under 25 previously untreated pancreatic ductal adenocarcinoma patients were used. For the resection arm, DNA was extracted from ten 5-micron curls of FFPE tumor adjacent to the multiplex immunohistochemistry slide. At the junction V is shortened by 6 bases and J by 3 bases; bases outside the gene matches: 14. In the germline V gene, CDR1 corresponds to MDHEN and CDR2 to SYDVKM. From its cysteine to its phenylalanine, the CDR3 spans 16 amino acids. Of all the DNA, just the CDR3 is kept, 48 bases in frame from base 1. The data were taken from a study of CXCR4 blockade with PD-1 therapy in pancreatic cancer (dated by TCRdb to between 2019 and 2020). Broadly, across the study: The study combined multiplex immunohistochemistry and TCRbeta immunosequencing of resected pancreatic ductal adenocarcinoma with ex vivo slice culture testing PD-1 and CXCR4 blockade. To look at intratumoral heterogeneity, the researchers TCR-sequenced two geographically distinct regions from each of 6 tumors. What the research found in general, with its limitations: Because only TCRbeta chains were sequenced, true antigen-specificity overlap of convergent dominant clones was left unconfirmed pending paired alpha-beta single-cell sequencing. The frequency of each amino acid clone correlated strongly with the number of distinct nucleotide rearrangements encoding that clone, suggesting convergent selection driven by common tumor antigens. Tumors had clonal expansion, with a mean productive clonality of roughly 0.15 compared with under 0.055 in healthy blood, yet clonality showed no correlation with survival.

The immunoSEQ Assay at Adaptive Biotechnologies was used to immunosequence TCRbeta CDR3 regions from the extracted DNA. From the authors' description of their analysis: To quantify the absolute abundance of each unique TCRbeta CDR3, sequences were collapsed and filtered. Clonality was calculated as 1 minus Pielou's evenness, using only productive in-frame rearrangements. For regional overlap, the top 100 nucleotide rearrangements were followed across paired samples, and the Morisita index was used to compare paired samples against unrelated samples. The immunoSEQ Rearrangement Details tool was used to assess convergence of nucleotide rearrangements onto identical amino acid sequences. TCRdb limited this immuneACCESS table to in-frame rearrangements with V and J called. A share of clones is missing; checked studies link under half to unresolved V genes, and the rest is unexplained. Clone size and V and J calls were adopted from that table, with D and trimming inferred from the DNA. Here the sample has under 5,500 clones; 55% occur a single time. The ten largest clones take up around 6.7% of the sample.

What was sequenced was tumor tissue. The sequence derives from a human donor with pancreatic ductal adenocarcinoma. The chain is encoded by TRBV28 joined to TRBJ2-7, and 7 bases in between align with TRBD1. The CDR3 has the sequence CASRADRAVRGYEQYF. The nucleotide sequence reads as follows: TGTGCCAGCAGAGCCGACAGGGCCGTTCGGGGCTACGAGCAGTACTTC.